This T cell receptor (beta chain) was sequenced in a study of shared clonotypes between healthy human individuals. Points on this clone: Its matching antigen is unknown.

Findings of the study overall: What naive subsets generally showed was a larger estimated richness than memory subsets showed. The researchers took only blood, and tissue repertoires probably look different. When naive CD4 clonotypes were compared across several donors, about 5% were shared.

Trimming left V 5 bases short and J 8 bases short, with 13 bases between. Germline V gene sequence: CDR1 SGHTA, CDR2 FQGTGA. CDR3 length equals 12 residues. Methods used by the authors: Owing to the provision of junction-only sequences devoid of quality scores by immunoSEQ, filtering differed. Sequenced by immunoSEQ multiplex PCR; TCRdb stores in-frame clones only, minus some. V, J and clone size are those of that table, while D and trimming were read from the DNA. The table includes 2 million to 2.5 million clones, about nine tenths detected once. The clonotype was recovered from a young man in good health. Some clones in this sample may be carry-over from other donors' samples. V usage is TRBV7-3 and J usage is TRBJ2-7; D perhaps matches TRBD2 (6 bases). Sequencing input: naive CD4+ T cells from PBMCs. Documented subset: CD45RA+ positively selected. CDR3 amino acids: CASSGDSNQQYF. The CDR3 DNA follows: TGTGCCAGCAGCGGGGACTCCAACCAGCAGTACTTC.